This TCR beta chain was sequenced in a study of identical twins. General observations from the study: Within beta out-of-frame sequences, the excess sharing observed between twins was weaker.

Healthy Caucasians provided all donations. This clonotype was seen repeatedly, ten times or more. Its target is not known. A universal primer site arose from template switching, and cDNA bore unique molecular identifiers. Via MiXCR, TCRdb re-called the 5' RACE reads, giving one row per CDR3 protein. The sample shows about 690,000 distinct CDR3 sequences, 6.1% of them seen only once. V was pared by 6 bases and J by 1 base, with 3 bases of the junction left unmatched. The CDR3 sequence is 13 residues long. Germline V gene data show CDR1 as DFQATT and CDR2 as SNEGSKA (reference sequence). The chain is built from TRBV20-1 and TRBJ1-1, with TRBD1 identical over 9 bases. Material for sequencing was naive T cells sorted from blood. The receptor's source is a young man in good health. The CDR3 here is CSAPGQGNTEAFF. The CDR3 DNA follows: TGCAGTGCCCCGGGACAGGGGAACACTGAAGCTTTCTTT.